Listed below are T cell receptor beta chains from one sample, sequenced in a study of CD8+ T cells in alopecia areata. Libraries were prepared by immunoSEQ multiplex PCR; TCRdb keeps only in-frame clonotypes and omits some of them. The table has about 170,000 clones, 67% seen once; the top ten hold roughly 11%. The sample consisted of CD8+ T cells sorted from blood, taken at week 0. The receptors were sampled from a human donor with alopecia areata. Each CDR3 is given with its conserved first and last residue. Fields, in order: V gene, J gene, clone size, CDR3 protein. Where a row states a size, it is once, few, many or the class of an expanded clone; other rows omit it.

>TRBV29-1|TRBJ2-1|-
CSVEDETGALNEQFF
>TRBV13|TRBJ2-1|-
CASSFQRTTYNEQFF
>TRBV6-5|TRBJ1-5|-
CASGGSGNQPQHF
>TRBV30|TRBJ1-1|-
CAWSRTGVEAFF
>TRBV29-1|TRBJ2-2|-
CSVVGSPNTGELFF
>TRBV4-1|TRBJ2-7|-
CASSQGLGSYYEQYF
>TRBV29-1|TRBJ1-1|-
CSVDTGHNTEAFF
>TRBV15|TRBJ1-5|-
CATSEEISNQPQHF
>TRBV7-8|TRBJ2-5|-
CASSQRETQYF
>TRBV10-3|TRBJ1-4|once
CATGQGGDEKLFF
>TRBV29-1|TRBJ1-2|few
CSVEEGTAYGYTF
>TRBV6-5|TRBJ1-5|-
CASSTGESNQPQHF
>TRBV6-5|TRBJ1-2|-
CASSYRGSWGYTF
>TRBV30|TRBJ2-5|-
CAWSGGLAGDETQYF
>TRBV7-9|TRBJ2-7|-
CASSPAGYEQYF
>TRBV19|TRBJ2-1|-
CASSIGGGARNEQFF
>TRBV29-1|TRBJ2-3|few
CSVVRDTQYF
>TRBV20-1|TRBJ2-5|-
CSTDGETQYF
>TRBV2|TRBJ2-3|once
CASSEVEKGRLTDTQYF
>TRBV6-5|TRBJ2-5|few
CASSYSPGSQETQYF
>TRBV11-2|TRBJ1-5|-
CASSLGPGGYQPQHF
>TRBV6-5|TRBJ1-5|-
CASSLGPSNQPQHF
>TRBV5-7|TRBJ2-1|-
CASSYDTGQGVVNEQFF
>TRBV7-2|TRBJ2-3|-
CASSSRAGEVRTDTQYF
>TRBV15|TRBJ1-1|-
CATSATNTEAFF
>TRBV27|TRBJ2-7|-
CASSLYSRGYEQYF
>TRBV4-1|TRBJ2-2|-
CASSPSRAAGENTGELFF
>TRBV5-1|TRBJ2-7|-
CASSLGSGGSYEQYF
>TRBV18|TRBJ1-2|-
CASSPTGTGHFIYTF
>TRBV27|TRBJ1-1|once
CASSLSAGVSTEAFF
>TRBV19|TRBJ1-5|-
CASSSVGQPQHF